A selection of T cell receptor beta chains follows, all from one sample in a study of PD-L1 blockade in urothelial cancer. TCRdb's table, derived via immunoSEQ multiplex PCR, lists solely in-frame clones and lacks some. Of some 80,000 clones in the sample, approximately 90% were seen once. This material consisted of PBMCs, taken around atezolizumab (anti-PD-L1) treatment. Receptor source: a woman aged 65 to 85 with urothelial cancer. Each CDR3 is given with its conserved first and last residue. A D gene is named only where the DNA matches it firmly. Not all rows give a size; the values are once, few, many and, for expanded clones, a class.

v_call	clone_size	j_call	d_call	cdr3_aa	cdr3_nt
TRBV27	NA	TRBJ2-1	NA	CASSLGAGTYNEQFF	TGTGCCAGCAGTTTAGGCGCAGGGACCTACAATGAGCAGTTCTTC
TRBV30	few	TRBJ1-3	NA	CAWSGRDIGNTIYF	TGTGCCTGGAGTGGCAGGGATATTGGAAACACCATATATTTT
TRBV5-1	NA	TRBJ1-2	TRBD1	CASSPETGGNYGYTF	TGCGCCAGCAGCCCGGAGACAGGGGGGAACTATGGCTACACCTTC
TRBV2	many	TRBJ1-2	TRBD1	CASSYRGDYGYTF	TGTGCCAGCAGCTACAGGGGGGACTATGGCTACACCTTC
TRBV6-5	few	TRBJ2-7	NA	CASRRGQSSYEQYF	TGTGCCAGCAGACGGGGACAAAGCTCCTACGAGCAGTACTTC
TRBV4-3	NA	TRBJ2-1	TRBD1	CASSRQGALFYNEQFF	TGCGCCAGCAGCCGACAGGGGGCCCTTTTTTACAATGAGCAGTTCTTC
TRBV7-2	NA	TRBJ2-7	NA	CASSLGRGEQYF	TGTGCCAGCAGCTTAGGACGGGGCGAGCAGTACTTC
TRBV2	NA	TRBJ2-7	NA	CASSVAGSYEQYF	TGTGCCAGCTCGGTTGCGGGCTCCTACGAGCAGTACTTC
TRBV5-1	NA	TRBJ2-1	NA	CASSLVGDSYNEQFF	TGCGCCAGCAGCTTGGTAGGGGACTCCTACAATGAGCAGTTCTTC
TRBV7-6	NA	TRBJ1-1	NA	CASRRSGNTEAFF	TGTGCCAGCAGACGATCGGGGAACACTGAAGCTTTCTTT
TRBV5-1	NA	TRBJ2-5	NA	CASSLSETQYF	TGCGCCAGCAGCTTGTCGGAGACCCAGTACTTC
TRBV6-1	NA	TRBJ1-5	TRBD1	CASSTGEGNQPQHF	TGTGCCAGCAGTACAGGGGAGGGCAATCAGCCCCAGCATTTT
TRBV7-8	NA	TRBJ2-3	TRBD2	CASSSSGYQGTDTQYF	TGTGCCAGCAGCTCTAGCGGCTACCAGGGCACAGATACGCAGTATTTT
TRBV7-3	NA	TRBJ2-7	NA	CASSSTPSGEQYF	TGTGCCAGCAGCTCTACTCCTAGTGGCGAGCAGTACTTC
TRBV15	once	TRBJ2-4	NA	CATSSPGPRQNIQYF	TGTGCCACCAGCAGTCCTGGCCCCCGCCAAAACATTCAGTACTTC
TRBV9	NA	TRBJ2-1	TRBD2	CASSVDTSGYNEQFF	TGTGCCAGCAGCGTAGATACTAGCGGATACAATGAGCAGTTCTTC
TRBV5-1	NA	TRBJ2-2	TRBD2	CASSLESSGRFTGELFF	TGCGCCAGCAGCTTGGAGTCTAGCGGGAGGTTCACCGGGGAGCTGTTTTTT
TRBV7-2	NA	TRBJ2-1	NA	CASSLAGRGVYYNEQFF	TGTGCCAGCAGCTTAGCGGGGCGCGGGGTCTACTACAATGAGCAGTTCTTC
TRBV7-2	NA	TRBJ2-4	TRBD2	CASSLMGGTKNIQYF	TGTGCCAGCAGCTTAATGGGGGGGACCAAAAACATTCAGTACTTC
TRBV13	NA	TRBJ2-7	TRBD2	CASSARLAGGSYEQYF	TGTGCCAGCAGCGCCAGACTAGCGGGGGGTTCCTACGAGCAGTACTTC
TRBV5-4	NA	TRBJ2-7	TRBD1	CASSSTGGGDEQYF	TGTGCCAGCAGCTCCACAGGGGGAGGCGACGAGCAGTACTTC
TRBV5-1	NA	TRBJ1-2	NA	CASSHDTDGYTF	TGCGCCAGCAGCCACGACACGGATGGCTACACCTTC
TRBV21-1	NA	TRBJ1-6	NA	CASIWGQGAGGDNSPLHF	NA
TRBV4-2	NA	TRBJ1-2	TRBD1	CASSQDRTGDGYTF	TGTGCCAGCAGCCAAGATAGGACAGGGGACGGCTACACCTTC
TRBV2	once	TRBJ2-3	NA	CASLFRGQDTQYF	TGTGCCAGCCTTTTCAGGGGCCAAGATACGCAGTATTTT
TRBV28	NA	TRBJ1-1	NA	CASSLSRGSTEAFF	TGTGCCAGCAGCCTGTCCAGAGGCAGCACTGAAGCTTTCTTT
TRBV28	once	TRBJ2-7	NA	CASSPHTYEQYF	TGTGCCAGCAGTCCACATACCTACGAGCAGTACTTC
TRBV9	NA	TRBJ2-7	NA	CASSIGGNSYEQYF	TGTGCCAGCAGCATTGGGGGCAACTCCTACGAGCAGTACTTC
TRBV5-1	NA	TRBJ2-7	TRBD1	CASSSTGTGPEWGYEQYF	TGCGCCAGCAGCTCGACTGGGACAGGCCCCGAGTGGGGCTACGAGCAGTACTTC
TRBV5-4	NA	TRBJ1-3	TRBD1	CASSRGTGVGNTIYF	TGTGCCAGCAGCAGAGGGACAGGGGTTGGAAACACCATATATTTT
TRBV4-3	NA	TRBJ2-7	TRBD2	CASSQELAGGLGEQYF	TGCGCCAGCAGCCAAGAACTAGCGGGGGGCCTGGGCGAGCAGTACTTC
TRBV28	NA	TRBJ2-7	TRBD2	CASSPSGTSKYRYF	TGTGCCAGCAGTCCGAGCGGGACTAGCAAATACCGGTACTTC
TRBV29-1	once	TRBJ1-1	NA	CSYRRGTEAFF	TGCAGCTACCGGAGAGGCACTGAAGCTTTCTTT
TRBV5-1	NA	TRBJ1-1	NA	CASSLDPLRGAQGNTEAFF	TGCGCCAGCAGCTTGGACCCGCTCCGGGGGGCCCAGGGGAACACTGAAGCTTTCTTT
TRBV2	NA	TRBJ2-2	TRBD2	CASRGLAGIGELFF	TGTGCCAGCAGGGGACTAGCGGGGATCGGGGAGCTGTTTTTT
TRBV18	NA	TRBJ2-3	NA	CASSPPGRGPADTQYF	TGTGCCAGCTCACCACCAGGCAGGGGTCCCGCAGATACGCAGTATTTT
TRBV19	NA	TRBJ2-7	TRBD2	CASRGTTSSYEQYF	TGTGCCAGCCGGGGGACTACGAGCTCCTACGAGCAGTACTTC
TRBV29-1	NA	TRBJ2-4	TRBD1	CSVNRGRENIQYF	TGCAGCGTTAACAGGGGTCGGGAAAACATTCAGTACTTC
TRBV7-2	NA	TRBJ2-1	TRBD2	CASSLYPPGGSSYNEQFF	TGTGCCAGCAGCTTATACCCCCCGGGGGGAAGCTCCTACAATGAGCAGTTCTTC
TRBV2	NA	TRBJ2-5	TRBD1	CASSAGQGGETQYF	TGTGCCAGCAGCGCGGGACAGGGAGGCGAGACCCAGTACTTC
TRBV11-2	NA	TRBJ2-5	NA	CASSLLRGTKETQYF	TGTGCCAGCAGCTTATTGCGAGGGACAAAAGAGACCCAGTACTTC
TRBV11-2	once	TRBJ1-6	NA	CASSLMRGGDSPLHF	TGTGCCAGCAGCTTAATGAGGGGGGGCGATTCACCCCTCCACTTT
TRBV27	NA	TRBJ1-4	TRBD1	CASSSRDRSEKLFF	TGTGCCAGCAGTTCCCGGGACAGAAGTGAAAAACTGTTTTTT
TRBV10-3	NA	TRBJ1-5	NA	CAISEQGTFSNQPQHF	TGTGCCATCAGCGAGCAGGGGACCTTTAGCAATCAGCCCCAGCATTTT
TRBV18	NA	TRBJ1-5	TRBD1	CASSLNPGQGNQPQHF	TGTGCCAGCTCACTGAATCCGGGACAGGGGAATCAGCCCCAGCATTTT
TRBV6-5	NA	TRBJ1-5	NA	CASSYSRAKGQPQHF	TGTGCCAGCAGTTACTCGAGGGCGAAGGGACAGCCCCAGCATTTT